What follows is one T cell receptor (beta chain) and its context. Participants spanned ages about 18 to 89 years and resided in roughly 26 US areas. Either two negative PCRs, clearance, or symptom resolution qualified Cohort 3 donors as recovered. This entry comes from a study of blood T cell repertoires in COVID-19. Across the study: Spain, Italy and the United States supplied samples that represented acute and convalescent COVID-19.

In the original processing: Amplified reference gene primers provided the basis for estimating nucleated cell counts. Sequenced by immunoSEQ multiplex PCR; TCRdb stores in-frame clones only, minus some. That table is the source of V, J and clone size, and D and trimming were worked out from the DNA. The sample includes more than 400,000 clones, about nine tenths seen only once; the top ten take about 0.75%. Germline V gives CDR1 SGHKS, CDR2 YYEKEE (reference sequence). Trimming took off 3 bases at V and 5 bases at J, with 9 bases between the two ends. CDR3 size: 13 residues. The receptor was derived from a woman aged 18-30 years who had recovered from COVID-19. J is TRBJ1-5 and V is TRBV5-5, with unresolved D. Material for sequencing was PBMCs or T cells enriched from blood (not recorded which). The CDR3 DNA follows: TGTGCCAGCAGCTCGGCAGGCTATCAGCCCCAGCATTTT. Its protein is CASSSAGYQPQHF.